These 2 T cell receptor beta chains originate from one sample sequenced in a study of response to subunit inactivated influenza vaccine. TCRdb re-called the RT-PCR reads through MiXCR, storing one row per CDR3 protein. Among 700,000 to 900,000 distinct CDR3 sequences, about 20% were seen once, and the ten largest hold around 9.6%. Sequenced material: PBMCs from blood, taken around 5 days after vaccination. Every receptor here comes from a man aged 50 to 59 who received an inactivated influenza vaccine.

The rearrangement uses TRBV12-3 or TRBV12-4 and TRBJ2-2; 10 bases align to TRBD2. This CDR3 is 18 amino acids long. The V and J ends lost 3 bases and 6 bases, in that order; junction bases with no gene match: 13. DNA for the CDR3: TGTGCCAGCAGTTTTAGGCAGCGGGGGGGCTGGGGCGCCGGGGAGCTGTTTTTT. This codes for CASSFRQRGGWGAGELFF.

The chain uses TRBV5-8 and TRBJ2-7, with D unclear. The germline V and J ends were trimmed by 9 bases and 3 bases, with 19 bases remaining between them. The CDR3 runs to 14 residues. CDR1 is SGHTS, CDR2 YDEGEE, per germline. The CDR3 nucleotides are TGTGCCATGGGCGCGAGGCGCCTCTGCTACGAGCAGTACTTC. It yields the protein CAMGARRLCYEQYF.